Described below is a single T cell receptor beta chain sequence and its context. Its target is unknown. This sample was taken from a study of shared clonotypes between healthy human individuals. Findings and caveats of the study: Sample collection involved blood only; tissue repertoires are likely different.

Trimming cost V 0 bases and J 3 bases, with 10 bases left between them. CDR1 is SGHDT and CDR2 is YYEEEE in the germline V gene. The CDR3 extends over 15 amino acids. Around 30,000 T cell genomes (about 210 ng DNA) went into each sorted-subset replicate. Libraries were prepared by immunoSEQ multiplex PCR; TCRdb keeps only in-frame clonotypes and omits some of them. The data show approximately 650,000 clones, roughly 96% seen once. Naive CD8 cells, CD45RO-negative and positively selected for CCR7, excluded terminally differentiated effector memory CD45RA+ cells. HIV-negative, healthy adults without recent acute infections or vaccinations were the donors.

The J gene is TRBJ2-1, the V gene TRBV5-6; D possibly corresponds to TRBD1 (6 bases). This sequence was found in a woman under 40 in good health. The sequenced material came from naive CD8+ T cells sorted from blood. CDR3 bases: TGTGCCAGCAGCTTGGTAGGGGGTAACTACAATGAGCAGTTCTTC. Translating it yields CASSLVGGNYNEQFF.